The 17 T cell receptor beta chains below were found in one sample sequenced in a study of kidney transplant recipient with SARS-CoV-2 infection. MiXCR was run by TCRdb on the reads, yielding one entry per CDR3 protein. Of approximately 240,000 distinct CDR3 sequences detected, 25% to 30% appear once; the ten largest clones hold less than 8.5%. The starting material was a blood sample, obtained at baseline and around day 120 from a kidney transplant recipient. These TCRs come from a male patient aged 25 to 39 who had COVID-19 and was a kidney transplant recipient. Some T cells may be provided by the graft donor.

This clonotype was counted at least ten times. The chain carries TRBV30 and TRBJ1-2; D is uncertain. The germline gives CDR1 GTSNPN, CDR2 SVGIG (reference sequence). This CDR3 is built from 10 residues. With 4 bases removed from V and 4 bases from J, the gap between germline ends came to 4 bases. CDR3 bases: TGTGCCTGGACGGCCTATGGCTACACCTTC. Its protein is CAWTAYGYTF.

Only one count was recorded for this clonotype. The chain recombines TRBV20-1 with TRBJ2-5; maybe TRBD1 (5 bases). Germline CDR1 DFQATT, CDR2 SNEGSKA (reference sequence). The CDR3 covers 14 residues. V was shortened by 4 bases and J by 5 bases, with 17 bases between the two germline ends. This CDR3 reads CSAMGPLGEETQYF. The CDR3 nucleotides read TGCAGTGCTATGGGGCCATTAGGAGAGGAGACCCAGTACTTC.

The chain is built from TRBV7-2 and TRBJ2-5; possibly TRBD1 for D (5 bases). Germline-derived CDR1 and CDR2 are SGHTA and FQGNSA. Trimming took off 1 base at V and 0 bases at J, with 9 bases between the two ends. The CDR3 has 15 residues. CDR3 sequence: CASSLGGWYQETQYF. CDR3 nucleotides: TGTGCCAGCAGCTTAGGGGGCTGGTACCAAGAGACCCAGTACTTC.

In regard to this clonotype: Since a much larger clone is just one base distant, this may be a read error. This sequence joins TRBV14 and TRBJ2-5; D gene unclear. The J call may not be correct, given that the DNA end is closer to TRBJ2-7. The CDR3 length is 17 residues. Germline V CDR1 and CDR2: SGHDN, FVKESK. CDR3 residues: CAGSQSFRTGLTYEQYF. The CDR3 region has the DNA TGTGCCGGCAGCCAATCGTTTAGGACCGGGCTCACCTACGAGCAGTACTTC.

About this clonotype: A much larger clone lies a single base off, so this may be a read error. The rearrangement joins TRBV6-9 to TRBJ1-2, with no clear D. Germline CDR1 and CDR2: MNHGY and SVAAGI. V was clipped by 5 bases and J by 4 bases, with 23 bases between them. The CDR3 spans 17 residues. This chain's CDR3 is CASSTPSPYGRTYGYTF. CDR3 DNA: TGTGCCAGCAGTACTCCTTCGCCTTACGGAAGGACCTATGGCTACACCTTC.

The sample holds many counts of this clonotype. Written as DNA, the CDR3 is TGTGCCAGTAGTAACATAGGGGGCTACGAGCAGTACTTC. Its protein product is CASSNIGGYEQYF. V usage is TRBV19 and J usage is TRBJ2-7; D may be TRBD1 (6 bases). The CDR3 has 13 amino acids. Germline lookup yields CDR1 LNHDA and CDR2 SQIVND (reference sequence). Between the trimmed V and J ends, which lost 4 bases and 3 bases, there was a span of 10 bases.

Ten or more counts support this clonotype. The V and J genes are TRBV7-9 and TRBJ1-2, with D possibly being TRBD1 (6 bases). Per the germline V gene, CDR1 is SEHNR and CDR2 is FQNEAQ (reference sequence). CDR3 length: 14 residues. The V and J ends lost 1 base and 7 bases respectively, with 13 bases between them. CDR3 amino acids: CASSLGGLGFGYTF. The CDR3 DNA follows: TGTGCCAGCAGCTTAGGGGGGCTCGGTTTTGGCTACACCTTC. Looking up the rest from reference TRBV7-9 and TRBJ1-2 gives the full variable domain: DTGVSQNPRHKITKRGQNVTFRCDPISEHNRLYWYRQTLGQGPEFLTYFQNEAQLEKSRLLSDRFSAERPKGSFSTLEIQRTEQGDSAMYLCASSLGGLGFGYTFGSGTRLTVV.

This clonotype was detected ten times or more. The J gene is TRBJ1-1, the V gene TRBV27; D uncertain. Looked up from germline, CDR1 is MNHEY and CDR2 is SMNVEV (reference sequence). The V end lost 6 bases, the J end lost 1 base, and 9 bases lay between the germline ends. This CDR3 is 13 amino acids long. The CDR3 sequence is CASSLGRNTEAFF. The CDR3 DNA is TGTGCCAGCAGCTTAGGGAGGAACACTGAAGCTTTCTTT.

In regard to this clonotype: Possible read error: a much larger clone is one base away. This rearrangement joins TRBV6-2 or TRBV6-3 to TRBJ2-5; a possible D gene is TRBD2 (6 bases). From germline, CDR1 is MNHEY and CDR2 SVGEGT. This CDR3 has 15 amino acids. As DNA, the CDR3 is TGTGCCAGCAGTTACTCTGGGGAGGTCGGAGAGATCCAGTACTTC. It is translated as CASSYSGEVGEIQYF.

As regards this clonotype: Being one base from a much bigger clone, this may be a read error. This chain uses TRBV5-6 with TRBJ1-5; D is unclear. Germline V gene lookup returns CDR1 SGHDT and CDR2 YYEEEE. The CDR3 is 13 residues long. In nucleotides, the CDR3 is TGTGCCGGCAGCTTGGACCTAAATCAGCCCCAGCATTTT. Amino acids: CAGSLDLNQPQHF.

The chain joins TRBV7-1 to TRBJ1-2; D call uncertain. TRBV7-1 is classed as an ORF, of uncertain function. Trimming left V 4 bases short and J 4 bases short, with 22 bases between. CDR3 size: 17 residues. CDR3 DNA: TGTGCCAGCAGCTGGTTACTTCACGAGGGAAAGACCTATGGCTACACCTTC. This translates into CASSWLLHEGKTYGYTF.

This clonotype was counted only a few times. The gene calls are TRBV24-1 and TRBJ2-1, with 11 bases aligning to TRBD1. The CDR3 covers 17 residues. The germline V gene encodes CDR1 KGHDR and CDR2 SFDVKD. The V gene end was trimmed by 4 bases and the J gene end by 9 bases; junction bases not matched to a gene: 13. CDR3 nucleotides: TGTGCCACCAGTGAAAGCCCAGGACAGGGGGCCAGGGGTGAGCAGTTCTTC. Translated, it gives CATSESPGQGARGEQFF.

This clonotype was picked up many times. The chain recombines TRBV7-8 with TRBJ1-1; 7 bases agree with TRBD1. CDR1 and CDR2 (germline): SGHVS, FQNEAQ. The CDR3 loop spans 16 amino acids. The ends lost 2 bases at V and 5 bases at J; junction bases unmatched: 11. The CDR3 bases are TGTGCCAGCAGCTTACAAAATGACAGGGTCTTGACTGAAGCTTTCTTT. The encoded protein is CASSLQNDRVLTEAFF.

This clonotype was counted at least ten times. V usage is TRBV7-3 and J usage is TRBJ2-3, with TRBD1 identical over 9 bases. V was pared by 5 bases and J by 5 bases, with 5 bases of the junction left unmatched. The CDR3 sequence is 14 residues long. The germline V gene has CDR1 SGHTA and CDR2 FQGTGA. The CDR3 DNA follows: TGTGCCAGCAGCGCGGACAGGGGAGGAGATACGCAGTATTTT. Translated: CASSADRGGDTQYF. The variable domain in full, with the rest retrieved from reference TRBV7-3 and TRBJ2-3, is GAGVSQTPSNKVTEKGKYVELRCDPISGHTALYWYRQSLGQGPEFLIYFQGTGAADDSGLPNDRFFAVRPEGSVSTLKIQRTERGDSAVYLCASSADRGGDTQYFGPGTRLTVL.

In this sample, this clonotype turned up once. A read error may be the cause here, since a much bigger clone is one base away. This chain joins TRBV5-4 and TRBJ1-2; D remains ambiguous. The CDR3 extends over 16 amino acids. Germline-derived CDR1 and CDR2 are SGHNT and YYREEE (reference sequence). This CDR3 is CASRPNVPGKTYDYTF. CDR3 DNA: TGTGCCAGCCGGCCCAACGTACCAGGAAAGACCTATGACTACACCTTC.

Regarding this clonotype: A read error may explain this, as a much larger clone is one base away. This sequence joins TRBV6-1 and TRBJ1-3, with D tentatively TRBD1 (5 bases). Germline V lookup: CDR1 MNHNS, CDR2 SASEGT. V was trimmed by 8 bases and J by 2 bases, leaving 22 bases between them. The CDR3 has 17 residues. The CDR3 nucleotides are TGTGCCAGCCTCTCGGGGTCGGACGGGGGGGCTGGAAACACCATATATTTT. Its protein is CASLSGSDGGAGNTIYF.

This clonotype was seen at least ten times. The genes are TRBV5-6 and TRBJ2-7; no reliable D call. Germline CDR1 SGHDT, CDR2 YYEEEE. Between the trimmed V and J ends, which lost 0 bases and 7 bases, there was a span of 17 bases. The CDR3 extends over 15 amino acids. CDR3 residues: CASSLEGFRAVEQYF. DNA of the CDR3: TGTGCCAGCAGCTTGGAGGGTTTTCGGGCTGTGGAGCAGTACTTC.